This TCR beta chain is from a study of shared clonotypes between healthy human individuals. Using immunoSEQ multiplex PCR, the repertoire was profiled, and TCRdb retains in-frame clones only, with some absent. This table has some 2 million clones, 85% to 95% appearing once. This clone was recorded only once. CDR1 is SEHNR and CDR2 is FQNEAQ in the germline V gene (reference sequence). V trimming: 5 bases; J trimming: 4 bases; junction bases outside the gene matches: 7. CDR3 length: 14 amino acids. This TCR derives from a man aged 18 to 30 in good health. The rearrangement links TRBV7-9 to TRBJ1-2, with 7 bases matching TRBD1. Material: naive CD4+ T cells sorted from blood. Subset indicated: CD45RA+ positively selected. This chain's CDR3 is CASSPKGAAYGYTF. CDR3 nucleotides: TGTGCCAGCAGCCCCAAGGGGGCGGCCTATGGCTACACCTTC. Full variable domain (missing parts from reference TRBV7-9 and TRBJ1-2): DTGVSQNPRHKITKRGQNVTFRCDPISEHNRLYWYRQTLGQGPEFLTYFQNEAQLEKSRLLSDRFSAERPKGSFSTLEIQRTEQGDSAMYLCASSPKGAAYGYTFGSGTRLTVV.